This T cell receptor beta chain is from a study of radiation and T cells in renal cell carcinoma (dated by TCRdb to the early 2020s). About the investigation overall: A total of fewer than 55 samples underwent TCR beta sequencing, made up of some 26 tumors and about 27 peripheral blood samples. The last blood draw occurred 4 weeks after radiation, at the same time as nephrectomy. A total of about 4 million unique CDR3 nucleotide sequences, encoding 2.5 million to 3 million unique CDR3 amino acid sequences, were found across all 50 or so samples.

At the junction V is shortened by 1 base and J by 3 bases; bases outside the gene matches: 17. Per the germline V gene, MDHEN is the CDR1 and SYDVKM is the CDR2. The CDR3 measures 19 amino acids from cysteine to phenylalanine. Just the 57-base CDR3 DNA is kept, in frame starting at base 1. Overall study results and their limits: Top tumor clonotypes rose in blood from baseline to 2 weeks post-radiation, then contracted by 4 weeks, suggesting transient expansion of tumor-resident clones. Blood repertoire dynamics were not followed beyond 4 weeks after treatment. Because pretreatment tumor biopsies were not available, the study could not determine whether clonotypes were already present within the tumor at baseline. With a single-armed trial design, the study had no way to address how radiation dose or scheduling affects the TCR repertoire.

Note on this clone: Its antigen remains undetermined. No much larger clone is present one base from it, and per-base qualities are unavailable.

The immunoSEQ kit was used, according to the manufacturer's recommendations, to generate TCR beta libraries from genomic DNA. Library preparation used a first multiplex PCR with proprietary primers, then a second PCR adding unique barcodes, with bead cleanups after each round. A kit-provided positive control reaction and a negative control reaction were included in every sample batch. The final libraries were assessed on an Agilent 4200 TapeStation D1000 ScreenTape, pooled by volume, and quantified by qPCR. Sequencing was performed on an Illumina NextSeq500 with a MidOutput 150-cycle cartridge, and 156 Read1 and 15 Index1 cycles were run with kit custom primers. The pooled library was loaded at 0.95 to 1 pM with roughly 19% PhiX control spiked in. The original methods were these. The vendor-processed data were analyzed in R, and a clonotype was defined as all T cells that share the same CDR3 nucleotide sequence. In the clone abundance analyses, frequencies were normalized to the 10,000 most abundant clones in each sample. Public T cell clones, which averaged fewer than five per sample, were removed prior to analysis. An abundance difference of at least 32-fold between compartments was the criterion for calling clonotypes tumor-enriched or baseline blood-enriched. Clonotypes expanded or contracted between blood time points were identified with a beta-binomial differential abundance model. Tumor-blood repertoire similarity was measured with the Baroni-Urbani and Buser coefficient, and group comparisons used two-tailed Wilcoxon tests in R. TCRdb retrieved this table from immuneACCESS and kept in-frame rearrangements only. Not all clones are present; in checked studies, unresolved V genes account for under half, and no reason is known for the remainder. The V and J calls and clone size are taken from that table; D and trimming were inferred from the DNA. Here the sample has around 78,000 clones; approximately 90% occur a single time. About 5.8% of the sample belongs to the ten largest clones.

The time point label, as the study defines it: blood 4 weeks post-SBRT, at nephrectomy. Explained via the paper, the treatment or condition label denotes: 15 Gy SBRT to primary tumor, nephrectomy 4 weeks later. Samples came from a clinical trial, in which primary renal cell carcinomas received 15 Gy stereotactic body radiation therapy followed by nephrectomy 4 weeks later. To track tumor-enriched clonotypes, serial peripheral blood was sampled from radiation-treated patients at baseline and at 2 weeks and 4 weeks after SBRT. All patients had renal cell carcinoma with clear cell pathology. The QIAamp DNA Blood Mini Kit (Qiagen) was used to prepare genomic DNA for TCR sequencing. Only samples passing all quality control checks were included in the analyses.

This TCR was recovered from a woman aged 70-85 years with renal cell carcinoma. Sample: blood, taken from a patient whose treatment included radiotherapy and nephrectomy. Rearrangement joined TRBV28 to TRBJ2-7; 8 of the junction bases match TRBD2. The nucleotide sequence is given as TGTGCCAGCAGTTTATCGGGGGGGCACCCCGTCTTAGGCATCTACGAGCAGTACTTC. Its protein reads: CASSLSGGHPVLGIYEQYF.